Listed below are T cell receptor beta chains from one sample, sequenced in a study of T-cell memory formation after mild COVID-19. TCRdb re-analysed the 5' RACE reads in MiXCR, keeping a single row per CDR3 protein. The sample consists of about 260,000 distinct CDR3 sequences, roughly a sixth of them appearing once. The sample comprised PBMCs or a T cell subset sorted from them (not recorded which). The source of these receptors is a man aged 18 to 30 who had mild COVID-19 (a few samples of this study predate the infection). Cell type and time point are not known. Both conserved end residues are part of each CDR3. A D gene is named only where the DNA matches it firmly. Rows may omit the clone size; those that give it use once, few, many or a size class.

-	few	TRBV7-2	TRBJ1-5	TGTGCCAGCAGCTCCGGGGCAGGACAGCCCCAGCATTTT	CASSSGAGQPQHF
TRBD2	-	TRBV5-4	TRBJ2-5	TGTGCCAGCAGCTTTCGACTAGCGGGGCAAGAGACCCAGTACTTC	CASSFRLAGQETQYF
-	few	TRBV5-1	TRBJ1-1	TGCGCCAGCAGCCCAGGGAGCCAGAACACTGAAGCTTTCTTT	CASSPGSQNTEAFF
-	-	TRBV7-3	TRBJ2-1	TGTGCCAGCAACCCCACAGGGGGGGGAGGGAGGAATGAGCAGTTCTTC	CASNPTGGGGRNEQFF
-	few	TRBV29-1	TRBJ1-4	TGCAGCGTTGAAAGCCCGATAAATGAAAAACTGTTTTTT	CSVESPINEKLFF
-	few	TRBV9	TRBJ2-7	TGTGCCAGCAGCCGAAAGTGGGACACAACCTACGAGCAGTACTTC	CASSRKWDTTYEQYF
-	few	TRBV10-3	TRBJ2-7	TGTGCCATCAGTGAGAGGACGCCTACCGAGCAGTACTTC	CAISERTPTEQYF
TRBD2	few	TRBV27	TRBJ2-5	TGTGCCAGCAGTCCTCTGACTAGCGGCGCAGAGACCCAGTACTTC	CASSPLTSGAETQYF
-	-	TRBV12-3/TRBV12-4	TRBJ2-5	TGTGCCAGCAGTCGATCGGGCCAAGTAGGAGAGACCCAGTACTTC	CASSRSGQVGETQYF
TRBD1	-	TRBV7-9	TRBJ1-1	TGTGCCAGCAGCTCGTCCGGGACAGGCTTGCAAGCTTTCTTT	CASSSSGTGLQAFF
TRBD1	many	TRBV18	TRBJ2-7	TGTGCCAGCTCAGGCGACAGGGAGCTCTACGAGCAGTACTTC	CASSGDRELYEQYF
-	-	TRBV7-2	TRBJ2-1	TGTGCCAGCAGCCATCAGCGGGTGCTATACAATGAGCAGTTCTTC	CASSHQRVLYNEQFF
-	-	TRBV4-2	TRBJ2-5	TGTGCCAGCAGCCATGACAGCCAAGAGACCCAGTACTTC	CASSHDSQETQYF
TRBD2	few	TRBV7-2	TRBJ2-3	TGTGCCAGCAGCTTAGACGGGGGGAACCGGGTTACGCAGTATTTT	CASSLDGGNRVTQYF
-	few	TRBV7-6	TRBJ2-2	TGTGCCAGCAGCTCTGGCGGCCCCCTAGGCACCGGGGAGCTGTTTTTT	CASSSGGPLGTGELFF
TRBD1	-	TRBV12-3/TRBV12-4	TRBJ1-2	TGTGCCAGCAGTCCCCAGGACAGGCCTGGACGCTATGGCTACACCTTC	CASSPQDRPGRYGYTF
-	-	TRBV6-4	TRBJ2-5	TGTGCCAGCAGTGACGGGGCAGTAAAAGAGACCCAGTACTTC	CASSDGAVKETQYF
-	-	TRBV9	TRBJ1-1	TGTGCCAGCAGCGTAGGAGGGCACACTGAAGCTTTCTTT	CASSVGGHTEAFF
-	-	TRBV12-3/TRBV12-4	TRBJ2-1	TGTGCCAGCAGCCCGGGGCAGACGAGCTCCTACAATGAGCAGTTCTTC	CASSPGQTSSYNEQFF
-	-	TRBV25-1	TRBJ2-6	TGTGCCAGCAGTGAATATCGATGGCACGGGGCCAACGTCCTGACTTTC	CASSEYRWHGANVLTF
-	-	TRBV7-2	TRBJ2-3	TGTGCCAGCAGCGCCACTCGGGGCGGTACGCAGTATTTT	CASSATRGGTQYF
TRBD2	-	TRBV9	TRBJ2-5	TGTGCCAGCAGCAGAATAGCGGGGGCGCAAGAGACCCAGTACTTC	CASSRIAGAQETQYF
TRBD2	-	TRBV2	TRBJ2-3	TGTGCCAGCCGCGGGACTAGCGGTTACACAGATACGCAGTATTTT	CASRGTSGYTDTQYF
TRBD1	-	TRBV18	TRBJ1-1	TGTGCCAGCTGCCGGGACAGGGAAAACACTGAAGCTTTCTTT	CASCRDRENTEAFF
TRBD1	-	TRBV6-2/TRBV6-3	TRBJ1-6	TGTGCCAGCAGTTACTTCGGGGGACAGGCGAATTCACCCCTCCACTTT	CASSYFGGQANSPLHF
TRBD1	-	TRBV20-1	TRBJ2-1	TGCAGTGCTAGCCGGGACAGGGGCTACAATGAGCAGTTCTTC	CSASRDRGYNEQFF
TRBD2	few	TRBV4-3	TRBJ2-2	TGCGCCAGCAGCCAAGCAACCCTCAGCCTAAGCGGGGGGGCGTTGGGCACCGGGGAGCTGTTTTTT	CASSQATLSLSGGALGTGELFF
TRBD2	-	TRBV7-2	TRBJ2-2	TGTGCCAGCAGCTTTACTAGCGGCACCGGGGAGCTGTTTTTT	CASSFTSGTGELFF
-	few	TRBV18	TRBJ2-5	TGTGCCAGCTCACCACGAGGGGCAGTAGGGGAGACCCAGTACTTC	CASSPRGAVGETQYF
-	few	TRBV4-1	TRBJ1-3	TGCGCCAGCAGCCAAGACAGTCCAGGAAACACCATATATTTT	CASSQDSPGNTIYF
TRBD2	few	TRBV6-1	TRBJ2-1	TGTGCCAGCAGTCTGAGCGGGGGTTACAATGAGCAGTTCTTC	CASSLSGGYNEQFF
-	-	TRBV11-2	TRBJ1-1	TGTGCCAGCAGCCAGGATGGGCGGCAAGCTTTCTTT	CASSQDGRQAFF
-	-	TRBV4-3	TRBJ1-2	TGCGCCAGCAGCCAAGTTCCTATAAGGGCCCTGGGAAACTATGGCTACACCTTC	CASSQVPIRALGNYGYTF
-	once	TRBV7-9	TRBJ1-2	TGTGCCAGCAGCCAGATGTGGGGCTACACCTTC	CASSQMWGYTF
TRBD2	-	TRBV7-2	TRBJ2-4	TGTGCCAGCAGTCTAACCTATCCGGGACTAGCGAATTCCTTAGCCAAAAACATTCAGTACTTC	CASSLTYPGLANSLAKNIQYF
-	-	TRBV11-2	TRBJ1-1	TGTGCCAGCAGCTTAGGGTTCGACAGTGAAGCTTTCTTT	CASSLGFDSEAFF
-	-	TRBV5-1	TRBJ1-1	TGCGCCAGCAGCCGCGCCCCCGGGACAATTAACACTGAAGCTTTCTTT	CASSRAPGTINTEAFF
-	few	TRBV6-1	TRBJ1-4	TGTGCCAGCAGCCCCTCGCCAGGGGACCCCGAAAAACTGTTTTTT	CASSPSPGDPEKLFF
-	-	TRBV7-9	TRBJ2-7	TGTGCCAGCAGCTTAGCCGAGTACGAGCAGTACTTC	CASSLAEYEQYF
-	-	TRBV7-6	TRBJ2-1	TGTGCCAGCAGCCCAGGGATATCAAATGAGCAGTTCTTC	CASSPGISNEQFF
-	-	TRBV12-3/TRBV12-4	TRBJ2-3	TGTGCCAGCAGTTTTGGCGGGGTCGATGCAGATACGCAGTATTTT	CASSFGGVDADTQYF
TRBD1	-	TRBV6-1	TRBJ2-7	TGTGCCAGCAGACAGGGGACATCCCCCTACGAGCAGTACTTC	CASRQGTSPYEQYF